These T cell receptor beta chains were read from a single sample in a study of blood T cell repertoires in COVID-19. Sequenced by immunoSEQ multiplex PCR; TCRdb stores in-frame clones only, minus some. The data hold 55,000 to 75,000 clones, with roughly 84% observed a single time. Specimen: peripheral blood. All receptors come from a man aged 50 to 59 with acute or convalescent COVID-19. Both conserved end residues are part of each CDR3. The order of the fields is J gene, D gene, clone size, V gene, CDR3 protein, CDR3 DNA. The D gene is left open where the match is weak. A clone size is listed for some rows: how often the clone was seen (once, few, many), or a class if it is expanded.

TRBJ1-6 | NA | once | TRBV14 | CASSLGGRVSPLHF | TGTGCCAGCAGCCTTGGTGGCAGGGTTTCACCCCTCCACTTT
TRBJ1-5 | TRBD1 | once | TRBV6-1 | CASVQGKGQPQHF | TGTGCCAGCGTACAGGGGAAGGGGCAGCCCCAGCATTTT
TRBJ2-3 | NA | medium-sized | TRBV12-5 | CASGLVIRTDTQYF | TGTGCTAGTGGTTTGGTAATTCGGACAGATACGCAGTATTTT
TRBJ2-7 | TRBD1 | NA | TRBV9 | CASSSPGQQGKYF | TGTGCCAGCAGCTCGCCGGGACAGCAAGGGAAGTACTTC
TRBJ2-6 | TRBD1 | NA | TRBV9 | CASLNDRAGANVLTF | TGTGCCAGCCTTAATGACAGGGCTGGGGCCAACGTCCTGACTTTC
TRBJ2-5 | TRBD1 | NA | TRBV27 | CASSLDRGLETQYF | TGTGCCAGCAGTTTAGACAGGGGGCTAGAGACCCAGTACTTC
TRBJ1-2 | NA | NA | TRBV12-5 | CASGPSGGGAVTF | TGTGCTAGTGGTCCCAGTGGGGGCGGCGCCGTCACCTTC
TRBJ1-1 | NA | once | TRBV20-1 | CSGREYTEAFF | TGCAGTGGCAGGGAATACACTGAAGCTTTCTTT
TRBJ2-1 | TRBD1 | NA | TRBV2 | CASKTGAYNEQFF | TGTGCCAGCAAAACAGGGGCCTACAATGAGCAGTTCTTC
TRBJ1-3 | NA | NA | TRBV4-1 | CASSHPTGGNTIYF | TGCGCCAGCAGCCATCCGACAGGAGGAAACACCATATATTTT
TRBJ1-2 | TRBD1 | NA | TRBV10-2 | CASTGAGQSGGYTF | TGCGCCAGCACCGGTGCGGGACAGAGTGGTGGCTACACCTTC
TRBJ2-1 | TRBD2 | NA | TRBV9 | CASSPRAGGGYNEQFF | TGTGCCAGCAGCCCTAGAGCGGGAGGCGGTTACAATGAGCAGTTCTTC
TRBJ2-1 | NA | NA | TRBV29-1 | CSVRYPNEQFF | TGCAGCGTTCGTTATCCCAATGAGCAGTTCTTC
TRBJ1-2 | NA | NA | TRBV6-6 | CASSTGKWVYGYTF | TGTGCCAGCAGCACAGGGAAATGGGTCTATGGCTACACCTTC
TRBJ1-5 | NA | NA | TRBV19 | CASSTQSGGVTNQPQHF | TGTGCCAGTAGTACGCAGTCGGGGGGTGTCACCAATCAGCCCCAGCATTTT
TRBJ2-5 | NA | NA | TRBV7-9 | CASSLDWDSGKETQYF | TGTGCCAGCAGCTTAGACTGGGACTCGGGGAAAGAGACCCAGTACTTC
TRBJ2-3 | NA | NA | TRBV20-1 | CSASGRVARPGDTQYF | TGCAGTGCTAGTGGCAGGGTAGCTCGTCCTGGAGATACGCAGTATTTT
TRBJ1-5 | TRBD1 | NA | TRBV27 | CASSGDRGRQPQHF | TGTGCCAGCAGTGGCGACAGGGGGAGACAGCCCCAGCATTTT
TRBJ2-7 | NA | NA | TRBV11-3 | CASSKDSPYEQYF | TGTGCCAGCAGCAAGGACAGCCCCTACGAGCAGTACTTC
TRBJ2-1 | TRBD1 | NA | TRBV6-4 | CASSDTGTGRGNEQFF | TGTGCCAGCAGTGACACAGGGACAGGGCGAGGTAATGAGCAGTTCTTC
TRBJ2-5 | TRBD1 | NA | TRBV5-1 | CASALAGTGRETQYF | TGCGCCAGCGCTCTCGCCGGGACAGGGCGGGAGACCCAGTACTTC
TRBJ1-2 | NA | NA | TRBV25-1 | CASSAQGYGYTF | TGTGCCAGCAGTGCTCAGGGGTATGGCTACACCTTC
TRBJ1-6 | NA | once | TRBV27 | CASSLGQGTNSPLHF | TGTGCCAGCAGTTTAGGGCAGGGAACTAATTCACCCCTCCACTTT
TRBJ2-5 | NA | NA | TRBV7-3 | CASSLAPGSLPTQYF | TGTGCCAGCAGCTTAGCCCCAGGGTCCCTGCCAACCCAGTACTTC
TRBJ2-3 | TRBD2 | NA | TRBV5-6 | CASSGGLAGGDWNTDTQYF | TGTGCCAGCAGCGGCGGACTAGCGGGGGGGGATTGGAACACAGATACGCAGTATTTT
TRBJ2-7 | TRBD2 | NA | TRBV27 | CASSLVSRESAYEQYF | TGTGCCAGCAGTTTGGTATCGCGGGAGTCAGCCTACGAGCAGTACTTC
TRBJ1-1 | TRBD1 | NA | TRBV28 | CASGTGFGAFF | TGTGCCAGCGGGACAGGGTTCGGCGCTTTCTTT
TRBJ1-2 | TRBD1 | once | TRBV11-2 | CASSLDPGQGFIYGYTF | TGTGCCAGCAGCTTAGATCCCGGACAGGGTTTTATTTATGGCTACACCTTC
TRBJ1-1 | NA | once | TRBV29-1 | CSVGPGLNTEAFF | TGCAGCGTTGGCCCGGGTTTGAACACTGAAGCTTTCTTT
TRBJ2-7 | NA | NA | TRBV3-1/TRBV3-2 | CASSDDSYEQYF | TGTGCCAGCAGCGACGACAGCTACGAGCAGTACTTC
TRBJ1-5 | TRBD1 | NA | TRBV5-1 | CASSHNDRDLSNQPQHF | TGCGCCAGCAGCCACAATGACAGGGACCTTAGCAATCAGCCCCAGCATTTT
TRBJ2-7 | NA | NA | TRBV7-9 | CASSLGHSLYYEQYF | TGTGCCAGCAGCTTAGGCCACTCCCTTTACTACGAGCAGTACTTC
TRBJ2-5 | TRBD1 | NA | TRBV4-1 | CASSQGGQGETQYF | TGCGCCAGCAGCCAAGGAGGACAGGGAGAGACCCAGTACTTC
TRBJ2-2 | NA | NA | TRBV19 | CASSTSSQGFGELFF | TGTGCCAGTAGTACATCGAGCCAGGGGTTCGGGGAGCTGTTTTTT
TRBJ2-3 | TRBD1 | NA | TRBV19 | CASSPAGTGWENTQYF | TGTGCCAGTAGTCCCGCCGGGACAGGGTGGGAGAATACGCAGTATTTT
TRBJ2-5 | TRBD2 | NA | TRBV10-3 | CAIRGTSGGPQETQYF | TGTGCCATCAGGGGGACTAGCGGGGGCCCTCAAGAGACCCAGTACTTC
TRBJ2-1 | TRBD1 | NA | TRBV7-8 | CASSTGTGAYNEQFF | TGTGCCAGCAGCACCGGGACAGGGGCCTACAATGAGCAGTTCTTC